Listed below are T cell receptor beta chains from one sample, sequenced in a study of blood T cell repertoires in COVID-19. Here immunoSEQ multiplex PCR was the method, and the copy in TCRdb shows in-frame clones only, minus some. The sample lists 180,000 or so clones; roughly 82% were seen once. The specimen sequenced was peripheral blood. The source of these receptors is a woman aged 70 to 79 with acute or convalescent COVID-19. Each CDR3 is given with its conserved first and last residue. A D gene is named only where the DNA matches it firmly. Size tells how often a clone was seen (once, few, many) or the class of an expanded clone, and some rows leave it out.

d_call: TRBD2; j_call: TRBJ2-5; v_call: TRBV7-9; clone_size: .; cdr3_aa: CASSLGPSVREGRVETQYF; cdr3_nt: TGTGCCAGCAGCTTAGGCCCCTCGGTGCGGGAGGGCCGGGTGGAGACCCAGTACTTC
d_call: .; j_call: TRBJ2-7; v_call: TRBV19; clone_size: .; cdr3_aa: CASSMVVSSHEQYF; cdr3_nt: TGTGCCAGTAGTATGGTCGTTAGCTCCCACGAGCAGTACTTC
d_call: .; j_call: TRBJ1-2; v_call: TRBV7-2; clone_size: .; cdr3_aa: CASSLLIQGNYGYTF; cdr3_nt: TGTGCCAGCAGCTTATTGATTCAGGGAAACTATGGCTACACCTTC
d_call: .; j_call: TRBJ1-5; v_call: TRBV19; clone_size: .; cdr3_aa: CASKSRVVNQPQHF; cdr3_nt: TGTGCCAGTAAGTCCCGGGTGGTGAATCAGCCCCAGCATTTT
d_call: TRBD2; j_call: TRBJ2-7; v_call: TRBV9; clone_size: .; cdr3_aa: CASSPRASGNYEQYF; cdr3_nt: TGTGCCAGCAGCCCCCGTGCTAGCGGGAACTACGAGCAGTACTTC
d_call: TRBD1; j_call: TRBJ1-6; v_call: TRBV28; clone_size: .; cdr3_aa: CASRRDRGNNSPLHF; cdr3_nt: TGTGCCAGCAGGCGGGACAGGGGTAACAATTCACCCCTCCACTTT
d_call: .; j_call: TRBJ2-5; v_call: TRBV19; clone_size: .; cdr3_aa: CASSPRAGSVETQYF; cdr3_nt: TGTGCCAGTAGCCCGCGGGCGGGGTCCGTGGAGACCCAGTACTTC
d_call: .; j_call: TRBJ2-7; v_call: TRBV20-1; clone_size: .; cdr3_aa: CSAYDSYEQYF; cdr3_nt: TGCAGTGCATATGACAGTTACGAGCAGTACTTC
d_call: .; j_call: TRBJ1-4; v_call: TRBV7-2; clone_size: .; cdr3_aa: CASSLGGRSEKLFF; cdr3_nt: TGTGCCAGCAGCTTAGGGGGGCGGAGTGAAAAACTGTTTTTT
d_call: TRBD2; j_call: TRBJ2-5; v_call: TRBV5-4; clone_size: .; cdr3_aa: CASRPGTSGRAPGETQYF; cdr3_nt: TGTGCCAGCAGGCCCGGGACTAGCGGGAGGGCGCCGGGGGAGACCCAGTACTTC
d_call: .; j_call: TRBJ1-2; v_call: TRBV7-2; clone_size: .; cdr3_aa: CASSLEVGANYGYTF; cdr3_nt: TGTGCCAGCAGCTTAGAGGTGGGAGCTAACTATGGCTACACCTTC
d_call: TRBD2; j_call: TRBJ2-1; v_call: TRBV5-5; clone_size: .; cdr3_aa: CASSLREWLAGAYNEQFF; cdr3_nt: TGTGCCAGCAGCTTGAGGGAATGGCTAGCGGGAGCCTACAATGAGCAGTTCTTC
d_call: TRBD2; j_call: TRBJ2-1; v_call: TRBV30; clone_size: .; cdr3_aa: CAWSVRLAANEQFF; cdr3_nt: TGTGCCTGGAGTGTCCGGCTAGCGGCCAATGAGCAGTTCTTC
d_call: .; j_call: TRBJ1-1; v_call: TRBV20-1; clone_size: .; cdr3_aa: CSASRNTEAFF; cdr3_nt: TGCAGTGCTAGCCGGAACACTGAAGCTTTCTTT
d_call: TRBD1; j_call: TRBJ1-5; v_call: TRBV18; clone_size: .; cdr3_aa: CASSPRGLLQPQHF; cdr3_nt: TGTGCCAGCTCACCAAGGGGGCTGCTTCAGCCCCAGCATTTT
d_call: TRBD1; j_call: TRBJ2-1; v_call: TRBV4-3; clone_size: once; cdr3_aa: CASSQELGQGVHEQFF; cdr3_nt: TGCGCCAGCAGCCAAGAGTTAGGACAGGGAGTTCATGAGCAGTTCTTC
d_call: .; j_call: TRBJ2-5; v_call: TRBV5-1; clone_size: .; cdr3_aa: CASSLMPLTSQETQYF; cdr3_nt: TGCGCCAGCAGCTTGATGCCGCTCACTAGCCAAGAGACCCAGTACTTC
d_call: .; j_call: TRBJ1-1; v_call: TRBV6-2/TRBV6-3; clone_size: .; cdr3_aa: CASSSGRVTEAFF; cdr3_nt: TGTGCCAGCAGTTCGGGCAGGGTTACTGAAGCTTTCTTT
d_call: .; j_call: TRBJ2-7; v_call: TRBV18; clone_size: .; cdr3_aa: CASSSFPGHSYEQYF; cdr3_nt: TGTGCCAGCTCGTCGTTTCCGGGACACTCCTACGAGCAGTACTTC
d_call: .; j_call: TRBJ1-4; v_call: TRBV28; clone_size: few; cdr3_aa: CASSFSQGLSEKLFF; cdr3_nt: TGTGCCAGCAGTTTTTCCCAGGGGCTTAGTGAAAAACTGTTTTTT
d_call: .; j_call: TRBJ2-3; v_call: TRBV6-5; clone_size: .; cdr3_aa: CATWTVRTDTQYF; cdr3_nt: TGTGCCACCTGGACAGTCAGGACAGATACGCAGTATTTT
d_call: TRBD1; j_call: TRBJ1-2; v_call: TRBV18; clone_size: .; cdr3_aa: CASSPRDRGLDYGYTF; cdr3_nt: TGTGCCAGCTCACCCAGAGACAGGGGGCTGGACTATGGCTACACCTTC
d_call: .; j_call: TRBJ1-3; v_call: TRBV28; clone_size: few; cdr3_aa: CASSPGFRNTIYF; cdr3_nt: TGTGCCAGCAGCCCAGGGTTCCGGAACACCATATATTTT
d_call: .; j_call: TRBJ2-2; v_call: TRBV5-1; clone_size: .; cdr3_aa: CASSFGQSNTGELFF; cdr3_nt: TGCGCCAGCAGCTTTGGACAGTCGAACACCGGGGAGCTGTTTTTT
d_call: .; j_call: TRBJ1-1; v_call: TRBV30; clone_size: .; cdr3_aa: CAWSVLRQGEAFF; cdr3_nt: TGTGCCTGGAGTGTATTACGGCAGGGAGAAGCTTTCTTT
d_call: TRBD1; j_call: TRBJ1-2; v_call: TRBV4-3; clone_size: .; cdr3_aa: CASSQGTGRSGYTF; cdr3_nt: TGCGCCAGCAGCCAAGGGACAGGGAGAAGTGGCTACACCTTC
d_call: .; j_call: TRBJ2-1; v_call: TRBV6-2/TRBV6-3; clone_size: .; cdr3_aa: CASSRSYNEQFF; cdr3_nt: TGTGCCAGCAGTCGCTCCTACAATGAGCAGTTCTTC
d_call: TRBD2; j_call: TRBJ2-1; v_call: TRBV7-6; clone_size: .; cdr3_aa: CASSLARTSGSYNEQFF; cdr3_nt: TGTGCCAGCAGCTTAGCTAGGACTAGCGGGAGCTACAATGAGCAGTTCTTC
d_call: .; j_call: TRBJ2-3; v_call: TRBV3-1/TRBV3-2; clone_size: .; cdr3_aa: CASSPMRPRDTQYF; cdr3_nt: TGTGCCAGCAGCCCTATGCGACCCAGGGATACGCAGTATTTT
d_call: .; j_call: TRBJ2-1; v_call: TRBV3-1/TRBV3-2; clone_size: once; cdr3_aa: CASSQDTPGSPCNEQFF; cdr3_nt: TGTGCCAGCAGCCAAGATACTCCCGGGAGTCCGTGCAATGAGCAGTTCTTC
d_call: .; j_call: TRBJ2-5; v_call: TRBV29-1; clone_size: .; cdr3_aa: CSVEGLEETQYF; cdr3_nt: TGCAGCGTTGAAGGTCTGGAGGAGACCCAGTACTTC
d_call: .; j_call: TRBJ2-5; v_call: TRBV15; clone_size: .; cdr3_aa: CATSRDPGQQETQYF; cdr3_nt: TGTGCCACCAGCAGAGATCCTGGACAGCAAGAGACCCAGTACTTC
d_call: .; j_call: TRBJ1-2; v_call: TRBV18; clone_size: .; cdr3_aa: CASSMAERNNYGYTF; cdr3_nt: TGTGCCAGCTCAATGGCAGAAAGAAATAACTATGGCTACACCTTC
d_call: TRBD1; j_call: TRBJ2-1; v_call: TRBV6-5; clone_size: few; cdr3_aa: CAVRTGETEQFF; cdr3_nt: TGTGCCGTCCGGACAGGGGAAACTGAGCAGTTCTTC
d_call: .; j_call: TRBJ2-5; v_call: TRBV3-1/TRBV3-2; clone_size: .; cdr3_aa: CASSQVLRYQETQYF; cdr3_nt: TGTGCCAGCAGCCAAGTTCTGCGGTACCAAGAGACCCAGTACTTC
d_call: .; j_call: TRBJ2-4; v_call: TRBV6-6; clone_size: .; cdr3_aa: CASSPYRGAKNIQYF; cdr3_nt: TGTGCCAGCAGCCCGTATAGGGGGGCCAAAAACATTCAGTACTTC
d_call: TRBD2; j_call: TRBJ2-2; v_call: TRBV7-7; clone_size: .; cdr3_aa: CASSFSPSGGSGELFF; cdr3_nt: TGTGCTAGCAGCTTCAGCCCCAGCGGGGGCTCCGGGGAGCTGTTTTTT
d_call: TRBD2; j_call: TRBJ2-1; v_call: TRBV5-1; clone_size: once; cdr3_aa: CARGTSGSLVDCSEQFF; cdr3_nt: TGCGCCAGGGGGACTAGCGGGAGTCTCGTGGATTGTTCTGAGCAGTTCTTC
d_call: TRBD1; j_call: TRBJ1-5; v_call: TRBV5-1; clone_size: .; cdr3_aa: CASSLEGQLNQPQHF; cdr3_nt: TGCGCCAGCAGCTTGGAGGGACAGTTAAATCAGCCCCAGCATTTT
d_call: .; j_call: TRBJ1-5; v_call: TRBV6-2/TRBV6-3; clone_size: many; cdr3_aa: CASSYIGRDQGQPQHF; cdr3_nt: TGTGCCAGCAGTTACATCGGGAGGGACCAAGGTCAGCCCCAGCATTTT
d_call: TRBD2; j_call: TRBJ2-7; v_call: TRBV4-1; clone_size: once; cdr3_aa: CASRRLAGPYEQYF; cdr3_nt: TGCGCCAGCCGGAGACTAGCGGGGCCCTACGAGCAGTACTTC